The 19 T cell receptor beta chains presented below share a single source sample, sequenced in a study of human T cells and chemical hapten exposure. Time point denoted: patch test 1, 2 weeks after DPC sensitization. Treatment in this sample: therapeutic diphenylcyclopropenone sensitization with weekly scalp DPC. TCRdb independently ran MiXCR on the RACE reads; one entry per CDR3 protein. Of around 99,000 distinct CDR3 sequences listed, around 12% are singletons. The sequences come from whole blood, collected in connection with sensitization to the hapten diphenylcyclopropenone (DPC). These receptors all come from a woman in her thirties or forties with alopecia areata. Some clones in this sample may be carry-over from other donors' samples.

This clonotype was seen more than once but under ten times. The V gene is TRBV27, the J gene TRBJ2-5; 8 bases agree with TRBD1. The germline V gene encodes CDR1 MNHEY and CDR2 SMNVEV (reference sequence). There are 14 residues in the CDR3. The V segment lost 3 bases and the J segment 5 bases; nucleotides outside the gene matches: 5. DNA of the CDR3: TGTGCCAGCAGTTTCGACAGGGGAGATGAGACCCAGTACTTC. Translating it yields CASSFDRGDETQYF.

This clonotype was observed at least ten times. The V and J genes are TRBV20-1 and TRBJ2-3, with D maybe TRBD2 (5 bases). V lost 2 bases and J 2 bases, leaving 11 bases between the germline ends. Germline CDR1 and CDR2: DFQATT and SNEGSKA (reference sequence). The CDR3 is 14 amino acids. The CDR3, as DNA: TGCAGTGCTAGAAAGGACGGGAACACAGATACGCAGTATTTT. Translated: CSARKDGNTDTQYF.

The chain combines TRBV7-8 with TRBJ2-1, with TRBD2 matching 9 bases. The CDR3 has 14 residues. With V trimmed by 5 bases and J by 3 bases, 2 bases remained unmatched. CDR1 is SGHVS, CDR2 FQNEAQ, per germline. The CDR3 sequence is CASSHSGSYNEQFF. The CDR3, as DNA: TGTGCCAGCAGCCATAGCGGGAGCTACAATGAGCAGTTCTTC.

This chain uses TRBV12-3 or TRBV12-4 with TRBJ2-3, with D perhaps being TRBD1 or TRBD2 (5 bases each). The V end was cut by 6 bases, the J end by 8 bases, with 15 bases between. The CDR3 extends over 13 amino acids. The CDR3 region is CASSLTGPPTQYF. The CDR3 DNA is TGTGCCAGCAGCTTAACGGGGCCACCTACGCAGTATTTT.

CDR3: CSASLRQGNFYEQYF. The CDR3 DNA reads TGCAGTGCTAGTTTAAGGCAGGGGAATTTTTACGAGCAGTACTTC. This chain joins TRBV20-1 and TRBJ2-7; possible D gene TRBD1, 6 bases. Germline lookup yields CDR1 DFQATT and CDR2 SNEGSKA (reference sequence). The CDR3 covers 15 residues. Deletions cut 3 bases from V and 4 bases from J, with 19 bases between.

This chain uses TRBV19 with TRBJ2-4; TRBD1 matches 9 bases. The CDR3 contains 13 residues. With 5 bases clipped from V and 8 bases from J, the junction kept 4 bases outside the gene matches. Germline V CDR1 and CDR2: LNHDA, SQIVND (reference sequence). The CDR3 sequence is CASSGDRADIQYF. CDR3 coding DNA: TGTGCCAGTAGTGGGGACAGGGCAGACATTCAGTACTTC.

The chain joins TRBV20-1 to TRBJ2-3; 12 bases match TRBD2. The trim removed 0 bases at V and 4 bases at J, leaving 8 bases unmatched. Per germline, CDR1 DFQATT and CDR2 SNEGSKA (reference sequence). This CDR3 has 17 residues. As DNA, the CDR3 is TGCAGTGCTAGAGACCCTCAGACTAGCGGGAGACCAGATACGCAGTATTTT. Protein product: CSARDPQTSGRPDTQYF.

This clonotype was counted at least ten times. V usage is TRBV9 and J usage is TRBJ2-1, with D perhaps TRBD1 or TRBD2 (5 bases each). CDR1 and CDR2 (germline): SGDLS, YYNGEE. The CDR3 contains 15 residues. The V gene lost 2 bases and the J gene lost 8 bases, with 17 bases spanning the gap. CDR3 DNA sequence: TGTGCCAGCAGCGTCGCCGGGACGGCCGGCGATGAGCAGTTCTTC. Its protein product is CASSVAGTAGDEQFF.

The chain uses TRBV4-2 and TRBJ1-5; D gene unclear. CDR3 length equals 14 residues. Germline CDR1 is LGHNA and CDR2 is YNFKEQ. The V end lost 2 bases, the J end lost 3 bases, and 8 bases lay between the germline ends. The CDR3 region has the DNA TGTGCCAGCAGCCAAATCGGGTTCAATCAGCCCCAGCATTTT. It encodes CASSQIGFNQPQHF.

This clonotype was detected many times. The CDR3 sequence: CASSRDLRGYEQYF. CDR3 DNA: TGTGCCAGCAGCAGGGACTTAAGAGGCTACGAGCAGTACTTC. This chain uses TRBV6-5 with TRBJ2-7; TRBD2 is a possible D gene (6 bases). The V gene's germline CDR1 is MNHEY and CDR2 SVGAGI. This CDR3 has 14 amino acids. V dropped 6 bases and J dropped 3 bases, with 15 bases sitting between them.

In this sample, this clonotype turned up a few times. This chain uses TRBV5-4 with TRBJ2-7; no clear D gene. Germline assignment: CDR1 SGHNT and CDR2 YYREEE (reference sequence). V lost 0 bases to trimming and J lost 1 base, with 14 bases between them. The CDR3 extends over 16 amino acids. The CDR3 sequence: CASSLGRGDLSYEQYF. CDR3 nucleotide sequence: TGTGCCAGCAGCTTGGGTCGTGGCGACCTTTCCTACGAGCAGTACTTC.

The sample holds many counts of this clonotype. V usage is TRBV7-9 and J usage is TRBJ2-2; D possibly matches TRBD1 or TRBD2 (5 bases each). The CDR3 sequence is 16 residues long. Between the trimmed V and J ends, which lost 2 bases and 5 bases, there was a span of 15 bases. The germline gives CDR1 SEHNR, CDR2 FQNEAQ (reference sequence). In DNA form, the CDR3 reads TGTGCCAGCAGCTTAATCACCGGGGCCGGGACCGGGGAGCTGTTTTTT. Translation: CASSLITGAGTGELFF.

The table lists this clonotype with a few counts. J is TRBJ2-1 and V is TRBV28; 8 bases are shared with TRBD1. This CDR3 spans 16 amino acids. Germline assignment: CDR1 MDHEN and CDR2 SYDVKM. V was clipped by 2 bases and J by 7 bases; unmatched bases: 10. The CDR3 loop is CASSLGVTGEWNEQFF. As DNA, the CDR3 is TGTGCCAGCAGTTTAGGGGTGACAGGGGAATGGAATGAGCAGTTCTTC. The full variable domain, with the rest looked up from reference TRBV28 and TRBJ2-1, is DVKVTQSSRYLVKRTGEKVFLECVQDMDHENMFWYRQDPGLGLRLIYFSYDVKMKEKGDIPEGYSVSREKKERFSLILESASTNQTSMYLCASSLGVTGEWNEQFFGPGTRLTVL.

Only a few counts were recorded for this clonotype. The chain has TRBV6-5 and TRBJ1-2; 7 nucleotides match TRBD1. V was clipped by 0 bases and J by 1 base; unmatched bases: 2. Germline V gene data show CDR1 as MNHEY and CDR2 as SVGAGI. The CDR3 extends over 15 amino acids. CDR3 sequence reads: CASSYSGTDNYGYTF. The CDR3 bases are TGTGCCAGCAGTTACTCCGGGACAGATAACTATGGCTACACCTTC.

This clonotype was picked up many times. The CDR3 sequence is CASSQDVREGRDTQYF. The CDR3 coding sequence is TGCGCCAGCAGCCAAGATGTGCGGGAGGGCCGAGATACGCAGTATTTT. The chain recombines TRBV4-3 with TRBJ2-3; 9 positions match TRBD2. From germline, CDR1 is LGHNA and CDR2 YSLEER. The CDR3 extends over 16 amino acids. With 0 bases clipped from V and 5 bases from J, the junction kept 6 bases outside the gene matches.

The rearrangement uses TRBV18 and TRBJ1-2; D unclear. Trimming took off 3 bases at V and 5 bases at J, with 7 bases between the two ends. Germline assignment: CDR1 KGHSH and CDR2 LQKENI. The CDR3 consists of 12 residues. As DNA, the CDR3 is TGTGCCAGCTCACCGGCAGAGTATGGCTACACCTTC. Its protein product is CASSPAEYGYTF.

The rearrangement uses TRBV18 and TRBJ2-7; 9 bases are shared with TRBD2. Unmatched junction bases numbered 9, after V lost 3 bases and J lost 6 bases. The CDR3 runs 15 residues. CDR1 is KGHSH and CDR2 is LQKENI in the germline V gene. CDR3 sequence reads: CASSPPGISGGEQYF. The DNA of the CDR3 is TGTGCCAGCTCACCTCCGGGGATTAGCGGGGGCGAGCAGTACTTC.

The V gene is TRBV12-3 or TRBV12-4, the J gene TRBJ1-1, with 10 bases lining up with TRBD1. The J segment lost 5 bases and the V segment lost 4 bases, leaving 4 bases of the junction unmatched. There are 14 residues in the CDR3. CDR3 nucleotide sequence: TGTGCCAGCAGTTCCCGGGACAGGGGTACTGAAGCTTTCTTT. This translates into CASSSRDRGTEAFF.

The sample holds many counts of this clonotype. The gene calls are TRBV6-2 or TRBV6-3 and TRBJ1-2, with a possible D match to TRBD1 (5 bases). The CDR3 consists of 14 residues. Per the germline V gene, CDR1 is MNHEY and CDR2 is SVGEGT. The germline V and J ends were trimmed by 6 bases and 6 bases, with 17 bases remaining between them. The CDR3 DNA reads TGTGCCAGCAGCTTCTGGGGGACTGAGGATGGCTACACCTTC. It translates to CASSFWGTEDGYTF.